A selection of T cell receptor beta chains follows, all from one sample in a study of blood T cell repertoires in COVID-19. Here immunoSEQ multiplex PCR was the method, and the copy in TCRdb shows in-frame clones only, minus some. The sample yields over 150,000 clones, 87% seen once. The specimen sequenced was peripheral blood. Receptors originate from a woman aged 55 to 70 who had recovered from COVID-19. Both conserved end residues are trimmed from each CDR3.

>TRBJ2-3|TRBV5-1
ASSLDGGGLDTQY
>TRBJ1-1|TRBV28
ASSLPVTGNTEAF
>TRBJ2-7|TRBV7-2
ASSPGGAQSYEQY
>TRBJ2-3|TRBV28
ASSSLSGATDTQY
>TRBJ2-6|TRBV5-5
ASSRFAGQGTGANVLT
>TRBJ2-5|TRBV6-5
ASSDRGLRETQY
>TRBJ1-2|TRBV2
ASRVDSGDYGYT
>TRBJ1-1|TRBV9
ASSAGQGDTEAF
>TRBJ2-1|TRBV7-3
ASSLSAGGGQQF
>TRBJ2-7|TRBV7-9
ASSQSGGAFREQY
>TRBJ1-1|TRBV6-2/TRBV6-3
ASSDRPGELEAF
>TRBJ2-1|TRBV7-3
ASSIDRSSYNEQF
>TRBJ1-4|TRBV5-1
ASSPQGSTNEKLF
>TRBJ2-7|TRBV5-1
ASSLELAGEVEQY
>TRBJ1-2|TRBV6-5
ASSLTGANYGYT
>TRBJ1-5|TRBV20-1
SAIQGETQH
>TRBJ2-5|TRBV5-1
ASSPGLAGETQY
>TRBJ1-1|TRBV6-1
ASSSLTTEAF
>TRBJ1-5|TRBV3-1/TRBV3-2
ASSQDRGGYGNQPQH
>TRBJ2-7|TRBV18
ASSPQGTGGEQY
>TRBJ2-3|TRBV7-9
ASSLDGGRGTQY
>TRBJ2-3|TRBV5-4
ASSFQGAGTDTQY
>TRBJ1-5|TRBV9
ASSVGQGGQPQH
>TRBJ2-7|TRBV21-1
ARGTGATYEQY
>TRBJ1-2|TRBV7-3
ASSSQAGDGGYT